A single sample is the source of the 7 T cell receptor beta chains below, sequenced in a study of tumor-infiltrating lymphocytes in primary liver carcinoma. TCR beta cDNA was reverse-transcribed from roughly 520 ng of total RNA. The reaction used a constant-region primer and ProtoScript II reverse transcriptase. Three nested multiplex PCR rounds of slightly modified ARM-PCR generated TCR beta libraries. TRBV1-TRBV30 forward primers paired with a C-beta reverse primer were used in the first two PCR rounds, which ran approximately 10 cycles each. Each CDR3 protein is one row after TCRdb ran MiXCR on the multiplex PCR reads. The sample yields roughly 120,000 distinct CDR3 sequences, under 65% seen once. RNA and DNA were co-extracted from around 20-30 mg of unsorted bulk tissue. Sequencing was done on a sample of liver tumor tissue from sampling region 3. Regarding subset: tumor region T3, left-lateral pole. These receptors were obtained from a woman aged 60 to 75 with primary liver carcinoma and hepatitis B virus infection.

V gene TRBV10-3 combines with J gene TRBJ1-1, with D possibly being TRBD1 (5 bases). The CDR3 sequence is 14 residues long. Trimming stripped 6 bases from V and 1 base from J, with 12 bases between. Germline loops: CDR1 ENHRY, CDR2 SYGVKD. Here the CDR3 reads CAIRVTDRNTEAFF. In DNA form, the CDR3 reads TGTGCCATCAGAGTGACAGACCGGAACACTGAAGCTTTCTTT.

The chain has TRBV28 and TRBJ1-6; 8 nucleotides align to TRBD1. V lost 2 bases and J lost 9; bases outside the gene matches: 6. The CDR3 runs 15 residues. The germline V gene has CDR1 MDHEN and CDR2 SYDVKM. CDR3 sequence: CASSLRGRGPSPLHF. CDR3 nucleotides: TGTGCCAGCAGTTTACGCGGCAGGGGGCCTTCACCCCTCCACTTT.

This clonotype showed up just once. Because it lacks the conserved phenylalanine or tryptophan at the end, this CDR3 is likely a read error. This chain uses TRBV5-1 with TRBJ2-5; D unclear. The germline gives CDR1 SGHRS, CDR2 YFSETQ. Trimming stripped 4 bases from V and 1 base from J, with 8 bases between. The CDR3 loop spans 13 amino acids. The CDR3 DNA reads TGCGCCAGCAGCCGCGACTCCCAAGAGACCCAGTACTTA. Its translation is CASSRDSQETQYL.

Comments on this clonotype: Germline and junction disagree at one end, which may indicate a read error. The V and J genes are TRBV11-2 and TRBJ2-2, with 14 bases that match TRBD2. CDR3 size: 18 residues. The germline V gene encodes CDR1 SGHAT and CDR2 FQNNGV. In nucleotides, the CDR3 is TGTGCTAGCAGCCGACTAGCGGGAGGGCGAAGTCGGAGCGGGGGGCTGTTTTTT. This encodes CASSRLAGGRSRSGGLFF.

In this sample, this clonotype turned up once. Mismatch with germline at one junction end may stem from a read error. The chain employs TRBV11-2 and TRBJ2-7; 7 nucleotides match TRBD1. CDR3 length: 15 amino acids. The V gene's germline CDR1 is SGHAT and CDR2 FQNNGV. CDR3 nucleotide sequence: TGTGCCAACAGCACAACAGGGGACACCTCCTACGAGCAGTACTTC. Translating gives CANSTTGDTSYEQYF.

V usage is TRBV20-1 and J usage is TRBJ2-1, with TRBD2 as a possible D gene (6 bases). Deletions cut 3 bases from V and 5 bases from J, with 14 bases between. This CDR3 has 14 amino acids. Germline CDR1 reads DFQATT; CDR2 reads SNEGSKA (reference sequence). CDR3 nucleotides: TGCAGTGCTAGCCGATCGGGACTTGACAATGAGCAGTTCTTC. Protein product: CSASRSGLDNEQFF.

Comment on this clonotype: The junction and the germline gene differ at one end; a read error may be behind it. The chain recombines TRBV11-1 with TRBJ2-7; a weak D match, TRBD2 (5 bases). This CDR3 contains 14 residues. Germline V gives CDR1 SGHAT, CDR2 FQDESV (reference sequence). This CDR3 is CASSYSGGSYEQYF. CDR3 coding DNA: TGTGCCAGCAGCTATTCAGGAGGCTCCTACGAACAGTACTTC. Full variable domain (remainder filled in from reference TRBV11-1 and TRBJ2-7): EAEVAQSPRYKITEKSQAVAFWCDPISGHATLYWYRQILGQGPELLVQFQDESVVDDSQLPKDRFSAERLKGVDSTLKIQPAELGDSAMYLCASSYSGGSYEQYFGPGTRLTVT.